The rows below give T cell receptor beta chains drawn from one sample of a study of tumor-infiltrating lymphocytes in primary liver carcinoma. TCRdb re-called the multiplex PCR reads through MiXCR, storing one row per CDR3 protein. The table lists some 190,000 distinct CDR3 sequences, 50% to 75% of them singletons. What was sequenced was peripheral blood. Every receptor here comes from a man aged 40-55 years with primary liver carcinoma and hepatitis B virus infection. Each CDR3 is given with its conserved first and last residue. D genes are given only for firm matches. Rows give clone size only sometimes, using once, few, many, or a class for an expanded clone.

TRBV11-2	TRBJ2-7	.	.	CASSLSDVQSYEQCF	TGTGCCAGCAGCTTAAGCGATGTACAGTCCTACGAGCAGTGCTTC
TRBV5-1	TRBJ1-5	.	.	CANSLVRDHSNQPQHF	TGCGCCAACAGCTTGGTCCGAGATCATAGCAATCAGCCCCAGCATTTT
TRBV5-6	TRBJ2-1	.	.	CASSLTFYNEQFF	TGTGCCAGCAGCTTAACTTTTTACAATGAGCAGTTCTTC
TRBV11-2	TRBJ1-2	many	.	CASSLAPDYGYTF	TGTGCCAGCAGCTTAGCCCCGGACTATGGCTACACCTTC
TRBV5-5	TRBJ2-7	.	.	CASSPQTGAYEQYF	TGTGCCAGCAGCCCCCAGACAGGAGCCTACGAGCAGTACTTC
TRBV28	TRBJ2-2	.	.	CASSFSNGYKNTGELFF	TGTGCCAGCAGTTTTTCGAATGGTTACAAGAACACCGGGGAGCTGTTTTTT
TRBV6-6	TRBJ2-2	.	.	CASSYHRVDTGKLFF	TGTGCCAGCAGTTACCACAGGGTGGACACCGGGAAGCTGTTTTTT
TRBV4-1	TRBJ2-1	many	TRBD2	CASSQAILAGGRNEQFF	TGCGCCAGCAGCCAAGCTATCCTAGCGGGAGGGAGGAATGAGCAGTTCTTC
TRBV6-5	TRBJ1-1	.	.	CASTPNMGFTEAFF	TGTGCCAGCACCCCGAATATGGGGTTCACTGAAGCTTTCTTT
TRBV6-1	TRBJ1-1	.	.	CASNLDISTEAFF	TGTGCCAGCAATTTGGACATTTCCACTGAAGCTTTCTTT
TRBV1	TRBJ2-4	.	.	CTSSHQSGTGGKNIQYF	TGCACCAGCAGCCACCAATCCGGGACAGGGGGCAAAAACATTCAGTACTTC
TRBV11-1	TRBJ2-1	many	TRBD2	CASSLARGGNEQFF	TGTGCCAGCAGCTTAGCGCGGGGGGGGAATGAGCAGTTCTTC
TRBV12-3/TRBV12-4	TRBJ1-1	few	.	CASSLDPPGTEAFF	TGTGCCAGCAGTTTGGACCCCCCAGGAACTGAAGCTTTCTTT
TRBV5-1	TRBJ2-3	many	.	CASSWRDRSTDTQYF	TGCGCCAGCAGCTGGAGAGACAGGAGCACAGATACGCAGTATTTT
TRBV13	TRBJ2-1	few	TRBD2	CASSLGTAGATYNEQFF	TGTGCCAGCAGCTTAGGCACGGCGGGAGCTACTTACAATGAGCAGTTCTTC
TRBV11-2	TRBJ1-6	once	.	CASNQRGMGSPLHF	TGTGCCAGCAACCAGAGGGGCATGGGCTCACCCCTCCACTTT
TRBV7-3	TRBJ2-6	.	.	CASSLGGPSGANVLTF	TGTGCCAGCAGCTTAGGAGGGCCCTCTGGGGCCAACGTCCTGACTTTC
TRBV6-5	TRBJ2-1	many	TRBD2	CASSYSGGLAAYEQFF	TGTGCCAGCAGTTATAGCGGCGGTCTAGCGGCATATGAGCAGTTCTTC
TRBV5-4	TRBJ2-1	.	.	CASSLGGLNVQFF	TGTGCCAGCAGCTTAGGAGGGCTGAATGTGCAGTTCTTC
TRBV6-5	TRBJ2-6	few	.	CASSYSRGAGANVLTF	TGTGCCAGCAGTTACTCTAGAGGAGCTGGGGCCAACGTCCTGACTTTC
TRBV6-5	TRBJ2-3	once	TRBD1	CASSGSTGLGADTQYF	TGTGCCAGCAGTGGGTCGACAGGGCTAGGCGCAGATACGCAGTATTTT
TRBV28	TRBJ2-7	.	TRBD1	CASTHSSGQGGEQYF	TGTGCCAGCACCCACTCCTCGGGACAGGGTGGCGAGCAGTACTTC
TRBV12-3/TRBV12-4	TRBJ2-7	.	.	CAISLGQAYEQYF	TGTGCCATCAGCCTGGGACAAGCCTACGAGCAGTACTTC
TRBV11-2	TRBJ2-7	.	.	CASSSGTETSYEKYF	TGTGCCAGCAGCTCTGGGACGGAAACATCCTACGAGAAGTACTTC
TRBV4-1	TRBJ2-2	.	TRBD2	CASSRGTSWGTNTGELFF	TGCGCCAGCAGCCGAGGGACTAGCTGGGGGACGAACACCGGGGAGCTGTTTTTT
TRBV6-5	TRBJ2-3	.	.	CASSYGRDTDTQYF	TGTGCCAGCAGTTACGGACGGGACACAGATACGCAGTATTTT
TRBV2	TRBJ2-7	.	.	CASKEVVPYEQYF	TGTGCCAGCAAGGAGGTCGTTCCCTACGAGCAGTACTTC
TRBV6-1	TRBJ2-5	.	.	CASALGQDETQYF	TGTGCCAGCGCCTTGGGGCAGGATGAGACCCAGTACTTC
TRBV5-1	TRBJ2-1	.	TRBD2	CASSGGVTSTYNEQFF	TGCGCCAGCAGCGGGGGGGTGACGTCCACCTACAATGAGCAGTTCTTC
TRBV4-2	TRBJ2-3	.	.	CASSGANGSKTDTQYF	TGTGCCAGCAGCGGCGCTAACGGGAGTAAGACAGATACGCAGTATTTT
TRBV7-9	TRBJ2-1	few	.	CASSSQGASLSSYNEQFF	TGTGCCAGCAGCTCACAGGGTGCTTCCCTGAGCTCCTACAATGAGCAGTTCTTC
TRBV4-1	TRBJ2-1	.	TRBD2	CASSQPQTSYSEQFF	TGCGCCAGCAGCCAACCCCAGACTAGCTACAGTGAGCAGTTCTTC
TRBV12-3/TRBV12-4	TRBJ2-7	.	.	CASSLLEAEQYF	TGTGCCAGCAGTTTACTCGAGGCCGAGCAGTACTTC
TRBV11-1	TRBJ2-5	.	TRBD2	CASSSGLTGHGRETQYF	TGTGCCAGCAGCTCGGGACTAACGGGCCATGGGAGGGAGACCCAGTACTTC
TRBV11-2	TRBJ2-1	.	.	CASSLYVEGYNEQFF	TGTGCCAGCAGCTTATATGTAGAAGGCTACAATGAACAGTTCTTC
TRBV11-2	TRBJ2-3	.	TRBD2	CASSSRTSGIPDTQYF	TGTGCTAGCAGCTCCCGGACTAGCGGGATTCCAGATACGCAGTATTTT
TRBV6-5	TRBJ2-1	few	.	CASSYMSGEQFF	TGTGCCAGCAGTTACATGTCCGGGGAGCAGTTCTTC
TRBV11-2	TRBJ2-1	many	TRBD1	CASSWAGDRVTDEQFF	TGTGCCAGCAGCTGGGCCGGGGACAGGGTTACCGATGAGCAGTTCTTC
TRBV4-1	TRBJ2-7	once	.	CASSPRQANYDQYF	TGCGCCAGCAGCCCCAGACAGGCGAACTACGACCAGTACTTC
TRBV11-2	TRBJ2-3	many	TRBD2	CASSSSGTSGADTQYF	TGTGCCAGCAGCTCCTCCGGGACTAGCGGAGCAGATACGCAGTATTTT
TRBV12-3/TRBV12-4	TRBJ1-1	.	.	CASSGGTAGVNTEAFF	TGTGCCAGCAGTGGAGGGACCGCGGGGGTTAACACTGAAGCTTTCTTT
TRBV5-1	TRBJ2-3	.	.	CASSYEPTDTQYF	TGCGCCAGCAGCTACGAGCCCACAGATACGCAGTATTTT
TRBV12-3/TRBV12-4	TRBJ1-2	few	.	CASSFYNYGYTF	TGTGCCAGCAGTTTCTATAACTATGGCTACACCTTC
TRBV20-1	TRBJ2-6	.	TRBD1	CSDRLTGTPTGANVLTF	TGCAGTGATAGGCTGACAGGGACCCCTACTGGGGCCAACGTCCTGACTTTC
TRBV6-6	TRBJ2-5	few	.	CASSYGLEETQYF	TGTGCCAGCAGTTATGGGCTAGAGGAGACCCAGTACTTC
TRBV11-2	TRBJ2-2	many	.	CASSLALGSEDGELFF	TGTGCCAGCAGCTTAGCTCTAGGCTCGGAAGACGGGGAGCTGTTTTTT
TRBV4-1	TRBJ2-5	.	TRBD1	CASSRIPPVGQGRRQETQYF	TGCGCCAGCAGCCGCATCCCCCCTGTGGGACAGGGGCGCCGACAAGAGACCCAGTACTTC
TRBV11-2	TRBJ2-7	.	TRBD2	CANSSRVAGGSYEQYF	TGTGCCAACAGCTCGAGGGTCGCGGGAGGCTCCTACGAACAGTACTTC
TRBV4-1	TRBJ2-1	few	.	CASSQVNSYNEQFF	TGCGCCAGCAGCCAAGTCAACAGCTACAATGAGCAGTTCTTC
TRBV11-2	TRBJ1-2	many	.	CASSFSSQVGGYGYTF	TGTGCCAGCAGCTTCTCTTCCCAAGTGGGGGGCTATGGCTACACCTTC
TRBV6-5	TRBJ2-7	.	.	CASSYARVSYERYF	TGTGCCAGCAGTTACGCCAGGGTCTCCTACGAGCGGTACTTC
TRBV4-1	TRBJ1-5	.	.	CVSSQDLGSNQPQHF	TGCGTCAGCAGCCAAGACCTTGGGAGCAATCAGCCCCAGCATTTT
TRBV10-3	TRBJ2-7	.	.	CAISLSGTPFYYEQYF	TGTGCCATCAGTTTATCCGGGACACCGTTCTACTACGAGCAGTACTTC